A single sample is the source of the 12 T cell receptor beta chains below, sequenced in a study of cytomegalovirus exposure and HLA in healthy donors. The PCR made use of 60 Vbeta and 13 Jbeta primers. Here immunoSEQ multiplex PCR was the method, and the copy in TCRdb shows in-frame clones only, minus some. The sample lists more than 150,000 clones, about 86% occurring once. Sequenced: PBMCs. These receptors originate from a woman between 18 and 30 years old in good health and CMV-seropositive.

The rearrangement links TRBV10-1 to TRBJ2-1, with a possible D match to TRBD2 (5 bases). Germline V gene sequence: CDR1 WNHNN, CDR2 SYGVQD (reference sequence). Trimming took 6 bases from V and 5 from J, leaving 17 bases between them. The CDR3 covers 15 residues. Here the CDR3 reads CASSPEGLGNNEQFF. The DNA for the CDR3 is TGCGCCAGCAGCCCCGAGGGCCTGGGGAACAATGAGCAGTTCTTC.

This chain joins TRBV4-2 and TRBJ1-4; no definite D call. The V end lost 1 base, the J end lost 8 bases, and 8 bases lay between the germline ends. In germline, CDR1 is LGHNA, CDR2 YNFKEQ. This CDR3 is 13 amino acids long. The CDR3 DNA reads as TGTGCCAGCAGCCAAGCAAGGGAGGAAAAACTGTTTTTT. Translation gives CASSQAREEKLFF.

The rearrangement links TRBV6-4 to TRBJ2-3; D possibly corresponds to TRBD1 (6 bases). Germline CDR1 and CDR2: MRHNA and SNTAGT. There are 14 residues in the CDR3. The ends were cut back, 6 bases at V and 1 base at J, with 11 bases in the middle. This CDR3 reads CASSQQGGTDTQYF. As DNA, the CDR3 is TGTGCCAGCAGCCAACAGGGAGGCACAGATACGCAGTATTTT.

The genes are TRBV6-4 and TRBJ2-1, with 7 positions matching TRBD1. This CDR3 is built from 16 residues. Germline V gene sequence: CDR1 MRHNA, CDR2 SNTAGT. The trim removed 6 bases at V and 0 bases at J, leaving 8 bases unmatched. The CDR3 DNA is TGTGCCAGCAGCGCCCAGCGGACAGGCTCCTACAATGAGCAGTTCTTC. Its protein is CASSAQRTGSYNEQFF.

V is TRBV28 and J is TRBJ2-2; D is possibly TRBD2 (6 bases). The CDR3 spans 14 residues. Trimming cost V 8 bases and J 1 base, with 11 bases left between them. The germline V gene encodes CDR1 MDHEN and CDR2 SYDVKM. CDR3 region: CASVRGGNTGELFF. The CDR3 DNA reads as TGTGCCAGCGTGCGGGGAGGGAACACCGGGGAGCTGTTTTTT.

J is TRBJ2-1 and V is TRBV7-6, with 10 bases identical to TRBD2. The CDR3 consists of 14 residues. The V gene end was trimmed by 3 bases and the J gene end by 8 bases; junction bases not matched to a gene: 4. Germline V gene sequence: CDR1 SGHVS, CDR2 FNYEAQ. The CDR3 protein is CASSFSLAGDEQFF. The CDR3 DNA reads TGTGCCAGCAGCTTCTCCCTAGCGGGGGATGAGCAGTTCTTC. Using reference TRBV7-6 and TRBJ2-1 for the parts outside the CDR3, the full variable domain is GAGVSQSPRYKVTKRGQDVALRCDPISGHVSLYWYRQALGQGPEFLTYFNYEAQQDKSGLPNDRFSAERPEGSISTLTIQRTEQRDSAMYRCASSFSLAGDEQFFGPGTRLTVL.

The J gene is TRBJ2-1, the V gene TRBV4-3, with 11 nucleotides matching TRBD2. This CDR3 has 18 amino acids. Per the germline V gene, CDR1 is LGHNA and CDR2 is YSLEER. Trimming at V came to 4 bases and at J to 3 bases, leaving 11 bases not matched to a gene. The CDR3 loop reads CASSPSWSGTSGYNEQFF. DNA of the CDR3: TGCGCCAGCAGCCCGTCCTGGTCTGGGACTAGCGGCTACAATGAGCAGTTCTTC.

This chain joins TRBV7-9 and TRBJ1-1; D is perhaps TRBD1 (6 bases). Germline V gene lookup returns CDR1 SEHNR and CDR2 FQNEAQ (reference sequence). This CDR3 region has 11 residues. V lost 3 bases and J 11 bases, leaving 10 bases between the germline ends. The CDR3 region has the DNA TGTGCCAGCAGCTTGGCAGGGGACGCTTTCTTT. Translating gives CASSLAGDAFF.

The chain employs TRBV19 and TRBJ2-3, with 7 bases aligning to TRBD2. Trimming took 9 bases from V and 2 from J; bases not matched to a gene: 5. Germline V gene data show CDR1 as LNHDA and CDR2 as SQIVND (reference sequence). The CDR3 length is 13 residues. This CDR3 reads CASGGTFTDTQYF. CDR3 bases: TGTGCCAGCGGGGGGACCTTCACAGATACGCAGTATTTT.

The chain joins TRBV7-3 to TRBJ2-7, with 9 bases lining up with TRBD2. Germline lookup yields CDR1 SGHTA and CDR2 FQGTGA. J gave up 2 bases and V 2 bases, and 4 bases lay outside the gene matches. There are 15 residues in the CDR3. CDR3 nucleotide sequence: TGTGCCAGCAGCTTACAAGCGGGGGGCCCCTACGAGCAGTACTTC. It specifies CASSLQAGGPYEQYF.

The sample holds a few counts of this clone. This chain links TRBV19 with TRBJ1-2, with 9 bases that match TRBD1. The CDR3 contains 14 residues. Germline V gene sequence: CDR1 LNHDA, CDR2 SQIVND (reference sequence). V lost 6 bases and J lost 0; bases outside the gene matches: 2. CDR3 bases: TGTGCCAGTAGACACAGGGGGCCTAACTATGGCTACACCTTC. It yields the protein CASRHRGPNYGYTF.

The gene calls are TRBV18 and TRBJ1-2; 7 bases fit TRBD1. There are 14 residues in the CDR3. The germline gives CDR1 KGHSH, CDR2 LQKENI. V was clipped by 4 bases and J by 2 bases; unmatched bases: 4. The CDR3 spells CASSQTTGNYGYTF. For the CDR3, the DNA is TGTGCCAGCTCACAAACGACAGGGAACTATGGCTACACCTTC.